This T cell receptor beta chain appears in the sequencing data of a study of T-cell reconstitution after alpha-beta-depleted transplantation in children. The CDR3 covers 15 residues. Trimming stripped 0 bases from V and 0 bases from J, with 9 bases between. CDR1 is SGHRS and CDR2 is YFSETQ in the germline V gene. A library of TCRbeta sequences, prepared with unique molecular identifiers, was generated. TCRdb called the PCR reads again in MiXCR, with one record for every CDR3 protein. The sample includes approximately 420,000 distinct CDR3 sequences, roughly a tenth of them seen just once. This clonotype was detected a few times.

The TCR originated in a human donor who donated a stem cell graft to a child with acute myeloid leukemia. Sequences were derived from PBMCs from the stem cell graft donor, sampled from the stem cell graft. This chain joins TRBV5-1 and TRBJ1-1, with D tentatively TRBD1 (5 bases). In DNA, the CDR3 is TGCGCCAGCAGCTTGGCCTGGGGGTTGAACACTGAAGCTTTCTTT. Translated, it gives CASSLAWGLNTEAFF.